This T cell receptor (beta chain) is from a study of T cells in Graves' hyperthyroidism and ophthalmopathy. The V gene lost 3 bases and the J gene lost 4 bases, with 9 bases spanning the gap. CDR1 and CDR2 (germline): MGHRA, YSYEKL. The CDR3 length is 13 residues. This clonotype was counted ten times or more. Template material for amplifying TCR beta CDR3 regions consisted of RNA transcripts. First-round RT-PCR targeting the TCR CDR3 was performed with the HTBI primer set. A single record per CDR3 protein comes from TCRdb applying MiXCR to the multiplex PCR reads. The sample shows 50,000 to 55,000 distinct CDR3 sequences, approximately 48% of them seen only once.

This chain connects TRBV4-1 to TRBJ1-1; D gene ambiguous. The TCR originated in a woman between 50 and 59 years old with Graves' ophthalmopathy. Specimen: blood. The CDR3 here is CASSHKRGTEAFF. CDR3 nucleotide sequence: TGCGCCAGCAGCCACAAGCGGGGCACTGAAGCTTTCTTT.